Listed here are 11 T cell receptor beta chains from one sample, sequenced in a study of breast tumors, draining lymph nodes, adjacent tissues. TCRdb processed the multiplex PCR reads anew with MiXCR; each CDR3 protein has one entry. The data show around 17,000 distinct CDR3 sequences, with 40% to 55% seen just once and roughly 14% held by the top ten. The source material was tumor-adjacent breast tissue. The receptor set was obtained from a female donor with breast cancer. Some clones in this sample may be carry-over from other donors' samples.

The rearrangement joins TRBV24-1 to TRBJ2-1; D is uncertain. Germline assignment: CDR1 KGHDR and CDR2 SFDVKD. This CDR3 is built from 17 residues. V lost 2 bases and J 6 bases, leaving 19 bases between the germline ends. The DNA of the CDR3 is TGTGCCACCAGTGATTCGTTAGCCGGCCCAGCTCGCAATGAGCAGTTCTTC. This sequence encodes CATSDSLAGPARNEQFF.

For this clonotype: Because the CDR3 is missing its conserved closing phenylalanine or tryptophan, this is likely a read error. The DNA is left out, because the CDR3 cannot be placed on it with certainty; the CDR3 is given as TCRdb lists it. The chain recombines TRBV3-1 with TRBJ1-2; TRBD1, the table's D call, lacks a check against the DNA. The CDR3 is made up of 11 amino acids, end residues included. Germline CDR1 and CDR2: LGHDT and YNNKEL (reference sequence). The CDR3: CASSQGRLPLL.

Points on this clonotype: One end of the junction is discordant with germline, which a read error may explain. V is TRBV2 and J is TRBJ1-2, with D possibly matching TRBD1 (5 bases). The CDR3 contains 13 residues. Germline CDR1 reads SNHLY; CDR2 reads FYNNEI. DNA of the CDR3: TGTGCCAGCAGTGAGATTATAGGGACGCACTATGCCTTC. Its protein is CASSEIIGTHYAF.

V gene TRBV20-1 combines with J gene TRBJ1-5, with D possibly being TRBD1 (6 bases). Germline V CDR1 and CDR2: DFQATT, SNEGSKA (reference sequence). The CDR3 runs 15 residues. V lost 5 bases and J lost 5, with 19 bases in between. CDR3 sequence reads: CSAGEDRETDQPQHF. The CDR3 DNA sequence: TGCAGTGCTGGGGAGGACAGAGAGACCGATCAGCCCCAGCATTTT.

This clonotype appeared many times. CDR3 in amino acids: CASKRLAEYNEQFF. The CDR3 nucleotides are TGTGCCAGCAAACGACTAGCGGAGTACAATGAGCAGTTCTTC. This sequence joins TRBV6-1 and TRBJ2-1; the match to TRBD2 covers 9 bases. Germline loops: CDR1 MNHNS, CDR2 SASEGT. The CDR3 runs to 14 residues. Trimming cost V 7 bases and J 4 bases; bases outside gene matches: 5.

This clonotype was seen many times. The chain links TRBV14 to TRBJ2-1; 8 positions agree with TRBD1. CDR1 and CDR2 from the germline V gene are SGHDN and FVKESK. The CDR3 is 13 residues long. V was pared by 7 bases and J by 7 bases, with 6 bases of the junction left unmatched. CDR3 region: CASILDRENEQFF. As DNA, the CDR3 is TGTGCCAGCATCCTGGACAGGGAAAATGAGCAGTTCTTC.

The chain combines TRBV11-2 with TRBJ2-7; 10 bases agree with TRBD2. This CDR3 has 18 residues. V was pared by 1 base and J by 1 base, with 10 bases of the junction left unmatched. CDR1 is SGHAT and CDR2 is FQNNGV in the germline V gene. Here the CDR3 DNA reads TGTGCCAGCAGCTTAGGAGTTAGCGGGAGGCCATCTTCCTACGAGCAGTACTTC. Its protein product is CASSLGVSGRPSSYEQYF.

Of note for this clonotype: The junction departs from the called germline gene at one end, perhaps through a read error. The chain carries TRBV28 and TRBJ1-6; D is unclear. The CDR3 has 14 residues. The germline gives CDR1 MDHEN, CDR2 SYDVKM. The CDR3 protein is CASSLLGLRPPLHF. The CDR3 DNA sequence: TGTGCCAGCAGTTTGTTAGGGTTAAGGCCACCCCTCCACTTC.

This clonotype has a count of ten or more. A single base separates this from a much larger clone, so it may be a read error. The chain employs TRBV6-1 and TRBJ2-2, with D uncertain. Germline V gene lookup returns CDR1 MNHNS and CDR2 SASEGT. Trimming cost V 6 bases and J 6 bases, with 5 bases left between them. The CDR3 spans 11 residues. CDR3 bases: TGTGCCAGCAGGTACCCCGGGGAGCTGTTTTTT. Its translation is CASRYPGELFF.

The V gene is TRBV27, the J gene TRBJ2-7; 9 nucleotides line up with TRBD2. Per germline, CDR1 MNHEY and CDR2 SMNVEV (reference sequence). This CDR3 region has 13 residues. V trimming: 5 bases; J trimming: 7 bases; junction bases outside the gene matches: 6. This chain's CDR3 is CASSPRTSVEQYF. The CDR3 DNA follows: TGTGCCAGCAGTCCCCGGACTAGCGTGGAGCAGTACTTC.

CDR3 loop: CASSPAAGGPAVTDTQYF. The CDR3 nucleotides read TGCGCCAGCAGCCCGGCAGCGGGAGGGCCAGCAGTTACAGATACGCAGTATTTT. V gene TRBV5-1 combines with J gene TRBJ2-3; 10 nucleotides match TRBD2. V shed 4 bases and J 3 bases; nucleotides not matched to a gene: 14. The germline V gene encodes CDR1 SGHRS and CDR2 YFSETQ. This CDR3 is 18 amino acids long.